This is a list of T cell receptor beta chains from one sample in a study of lymphopenia after photon versus proton radiotherapy. Measured with immunoSEQ multiplex PCR; TCRdb has only the in-frame clones, and not every one. The data contain 20,000 to 25,000 clones, about nine tenths of them singletons. The material was peripheral blood, obtained from a patient treated with proton-based radiotherapy. These receptor sequences come from a woman in her seventies with pancreatic cancer. Some clones in this sample may be carry-over from other donors' samples. Each CDR3 is given with its conserved first and last residue. D genes are given only for firm matches. Clone sizes are given selectively: once, few, many, or a class where the clone is expanded.

cdr3_nt cdr3_aa clone_size j_call v_call d_call
TGCGCCACCGCCGGCCCTATCTCTGGAAACACCATATATTTT CATAGPISGNTIYF NA TRBJ1-3 TRBV10-2 NA
TGTGCCAGCAGACGAGAGGGGGGAAGCGACTATGGCTACACCTTC CASRREGGSDYGYTF NA TRBJ1-2 TRBV7-9 NA
TGCAGCGTTCAGAATGACGGGGACACTGAAGCTTTCTTT CSVQNDGDTEAFF NA TRBJ1-1 TRBV29-1 NA
TGTGCCAGTAGTATAAACAGGGTGAGCAATCAGCCCCAGCATTTT CASSINRVSNQPQHF NA TRBJ1-5 TRBV19 NA
TGTGCCAGCAGTGAAAGCGGGAGCTCCTACAATGAGCAGTTCTTC CASSESGSSYNEQFF once TRBJ2-1 TRBV6-1 TRBD2
TGCGCCAGCAGCTTGGGACAGGGCACCAATGAGCAGTTCTTC CASSLGQGTNEQFF NA TRBJ2-1 TRBV5-1 TRBD1
TGTGCCTGGAGTGTACTTCCGGGGTTCGACTCTGGAAACACCATATATTTT CAWSVLPGFDSGNTIYF NA TRBJ1-3 TRBV30 NA
TGTGCCAGTAGTAAACGAGAGACCCAGTACTTC CASSKRETQYF NA TRBJ2-5 TRBV19 NA
TGTGCCAGCAGCTTAGAGGCGGAGCCCTACAATGAGCAGTTCTTC CASSLEAEPYNEQFF NA TRBJ2-1 TRBV7-6 NA
TGTGCCAGCAGTTTCGGCCGCTATGGCTACACCTTC CASSFGRYGYTF NA TRBJ1-2 TRBV28 NA
TGTGCCAGCAGCTTATGGGCAGCCCCAGGGGATGAGCAGTTCTTC CASSLWAAPGDEQFF NA TRBJ2-1 TRBV7-2 NA
TGTGCCAGCCGGAGGGGGGATGGGGCCAACGTCCTGACTTTC CASRRGDGANVLTF NA TRBJ2-6 TRBV27 NA
TGTGCCATCAGCAGACAGGGTCTGGGGGAAGCTTTCTTT CAISRQGLGEAFF NA TRBJ1-1 TRBV10-3 TRBD1
TGTGCCAGCAGAAGTCCTAGCGGGAGATACGAGCAGTACTTC CASRSPSGRYEQYF once TRBJ2-7 TRBV28 TRBD2
TGTGCCAGCAGCTTACCTGGAAACACCATATATTTT CASSLPGNTIYF NA TRBJ1-3 TRBV2 NA
TGTGCCAGCAGCTTAGCTGGGGGATACACCGGGGAGCTGTTTTTT CASSLAGGYTGELFF NA TRBJ2-2 TRBV7-2 NA
TGTGCCAGCCCCGATGGGGGCCTCAGCTCCTACGAGCAGTACTTC CASPDGGLSSYEQYF NA TRBJ2-7 TRBV25-1 NA
TGTGCCAGCAGTTTATTCGGGACAGGGGGAACTGAAGCTTTCTTT CASSLFGTGGTEAFF NA TRBJ1-1 TRBV28 TRBD1
TGTGCCAGTAAACGGGGAGGTGGGGACACCGGGGAGCTGTTTTTT CASKRGGGDTGELFF NA TRBJ2-2 TRBV19 NA
TGTGCCATCAGCGCGGGACAGGGAGGCGCTGAAGCTTTCTTT CAISAGQGGAEAFF NA TRBJ1-1 TRBV10-3 TRBD1
TGTGCCAGCAGCCCCCTGGCTAGCAACAATGAGCAGTTCTTC CASSPLASNNEQFF NA TRBJ2-1 TRBV7-9 NA
TGTGCCAGCAGTTATATTAGGGGATTCAAACAGGCGAACACCGGGGAGCTGTTTTTT CASSYIRGFKQANTGELFF once TRBJ2-2 TRBV28 NA